Sequencing of this TCR beta chain was carried out in a study of blood T cell repertoires in COVID-19. Cohorts were based on clinical histories the participants reported. Profiling relied on immunoSEQ multiplex PCR, and the TCRdb table lists in-frame clones only, not all of them. This sample has more than 200,000 clones, with roughly 87% found just once. This receptor was identified in a man younger than 40 in a cohort exposed to, infected with or recovered from COVID-19 (not recorded which). What was sequenced was PBMCs or T cells enriched from blood (not recorded which).

The CDR3 loop reads CASRPLKDTHTDTQYF. In DNA, the CDR3 is TGTGCCAGCAGACCACTTAAGGACACCCACACAGATACGCAGTATTTT. This chain links TRBV28 with TRBJ2-3, with D possibly being TRBD1 (5 bases). Trimming removed 6 bases from V and 2 bases from J, with 18 bases in between. CDR1 is MDHEN and CDR2 is SYDVKM in the germline V gene. CDR3 size: 16 residues.